In this sample, the clone carrying this T cell receptor (beta chain) turned up a few times. Its matching antigen is unknown. The record originates from a study of early T cells in non-severe SARS-CoV-2 infection. There are 13 residues in the CDR3. From germline, CDR1 is MNHEY and CDR2 SMNVEV (reference sequence). The ends lost 8 bases at V and 7 bases at J; junction bases unmatched: 8. Broader study findings: Private and CD4 specificities were missed by VDJdb matching, which favored anti-spike CD8 responses.

Unique molecular identifier tags were affixed to discrete cDNA molecules. TCRdb redid the calling of the 5' RACE reads with MiXCR, one entry per CDR3 protein. The sample includes about 23,000 distinct CDR3 sequences, 5% of them seen just once. Material for sequencing was whole blood. This sequence originates from an adult who was a healthcare worker with PCR-confirmed SARS-CoV-2 infection or an uninfected control (not recorded which). The chain is built from TRBV27 and TRBJ1-5; 7 bases are a match to TRBD1. The CDR3 loop is CASAYRGGQPQHF. The DNA for the CDR3 is TGTGCCAGCGCGTACAGGGGAGGCCAGCCCCAGCATTTT.